This entry features one TCR beta chain sequence. Its specificity is not known. CDR3 length: 18 amino acids. V dropped 0 bases and J dropped 6; count of bases not matched to a gene: 10. CDR1 and CDR2 (germline): SGHRS, YFSETQ. The sample comes from a study of shared clonotypes between healthy human individuals. About the study: The plates for each donor numbered three CD4 naive, three CD4 memory, two CD8 naive and one CD8 memory. General study results and limits: When compared with the clonotypes that were shared by all four sorted-subset donors, the non-shared clonotypes turned out to have lower generation probabilities. Blood was the only sampled material, and tissue repertoires likely differ. A handful of donors shared roughly 5% of their naive CD4 clonotypes.

The protocol was immunoSEQ multiplex PCR, while the TCRdb copy is restricted to in-frame clones and leaves out a portion. Of 850,000 to 1,200,000 clones listed, about 75% were seen once; the top ten hold about 1.4%. The specimen sequenced was memory CD4+ T cells sorted from blood. Subset specified: CD45RA-negative fraction. This chain connects TRBV5-1 to TRBJ2-2; 11 bases are shared with TRBD2. This receptor was obtained from a man younger than 30 in good health. The CDR3: CASSLEGLAGGGSGELFF. As DNA, the CDR3 is TGCGCCAGCAGCTTGGAGGGGCTAGCGGGAGGTGGCTCCGGGGAGCTGTTTTTT.